The clone carrying this TCR beta chain was counted only a few times. Its antigen remains unidentified. This sample stems from a study of T cell repertoires in cytomegalovirus infection. Study-wide points: HLA-C-restricted CMV-specific TCR beta clonotypes were dominant in the ex vivo response. The study identified carriers of CMV plus the relevant HLA from cumulative public TCR beta family frequency.

Via MiXCR, TCRdb re-called the reads, giving one row per CDR3 protein. The sample consists of some 500,000 distinct CDR3 sequences, roughly a third of them appearing once. Trimming removed 6 bases at V and 4 bases at J, with 20 bases between. The germline CDR1 and CDR2 sequences are SGDLS and YYNGEE. The CDR3 has 15 residues. This clonotype originated in a human donor in good health (CMV status not recorded). Some clones in this sample may be carry-over from other donors' samples. This sequence joins TRBV9 and TRBJ2-7; a possible D gene is TRBD2 (6 bases). Specimen: cultured PBMCs, collected from culture after CMV antigen stimulation. The CDR3: CASTTTDGGGYEQYF. CDR3 DNA sequence: TGTGCCAGCACGACCACCGACGGGGGAGGATACGAGCAGTACTTC.